The 2 T cell receptor beta chains given below trace back to one sample, sequenced in a study of cytomegalovirus exposure and HLA in healthy donors. With 60 Vbeta and 13 Jbeta primers, the PCR was carried out. Some clones are missing from TCRdb's copy, which holds only in-frame ones; the method was immunoSEQ multiplex PCR. The data contain roughly 61,000 clones, 89% of them singletons. Sequencing used PBMCs. The receptors were sampled from a man in his thirties or forties in good health and CMV-seropositive.

The chain is built from TRBV28 and TRBJ2-3, with TRBD2 matching 8 bases. The length of the CDR3 is 15 residues. The germline CDR1 and CDR2 sequences are MDHEN and SYDVKM. V dropped 5 bases and J dropped 2; count of bases not matched to a gene: 6. The CDR3 spells CASSPQREPTDTQYF. The CDR3 nucleotides are TGTGCCAGCAGTCCCCAGCGGGAGCCCACAGATACGCAGTATTTT.

J is TRBJ2-5 and V is TRBV5-5; possible D gene TRBD2, 6 bases. The J call could be wrong; TRBJ2-7 is a better fit for the DNA end. Germline assignment: CDR1 SGHKS and CDR2 YYEKEE (reference sequence). This CDR3 has 15 residues. The CDR3 region is CASSLGLGLSYEQYF. The CDR3 DNA follows: TGTGCCAGCAGCTTGGGGTTGGGACTTTCCTACGAGCAGTACTTC.